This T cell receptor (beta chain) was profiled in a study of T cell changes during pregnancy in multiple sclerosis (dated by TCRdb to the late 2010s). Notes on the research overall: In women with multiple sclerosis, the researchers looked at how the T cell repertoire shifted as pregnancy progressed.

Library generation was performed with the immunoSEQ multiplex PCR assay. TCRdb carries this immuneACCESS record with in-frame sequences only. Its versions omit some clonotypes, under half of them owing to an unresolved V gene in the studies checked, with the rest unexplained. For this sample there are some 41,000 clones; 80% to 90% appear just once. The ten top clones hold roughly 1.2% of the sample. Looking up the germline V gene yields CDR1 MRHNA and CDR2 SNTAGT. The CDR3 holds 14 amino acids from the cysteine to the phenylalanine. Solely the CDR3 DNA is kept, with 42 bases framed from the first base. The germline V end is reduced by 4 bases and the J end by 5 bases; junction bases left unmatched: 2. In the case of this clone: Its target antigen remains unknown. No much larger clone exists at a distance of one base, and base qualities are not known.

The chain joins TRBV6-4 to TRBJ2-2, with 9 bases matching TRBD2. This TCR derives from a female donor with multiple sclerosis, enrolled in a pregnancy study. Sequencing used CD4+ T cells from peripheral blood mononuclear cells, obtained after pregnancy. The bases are TGTGCCAGCAGTGTAGCGGGAGAGACCGGGGAGCTGTTTTTT. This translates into CASSVAGETGELFF.